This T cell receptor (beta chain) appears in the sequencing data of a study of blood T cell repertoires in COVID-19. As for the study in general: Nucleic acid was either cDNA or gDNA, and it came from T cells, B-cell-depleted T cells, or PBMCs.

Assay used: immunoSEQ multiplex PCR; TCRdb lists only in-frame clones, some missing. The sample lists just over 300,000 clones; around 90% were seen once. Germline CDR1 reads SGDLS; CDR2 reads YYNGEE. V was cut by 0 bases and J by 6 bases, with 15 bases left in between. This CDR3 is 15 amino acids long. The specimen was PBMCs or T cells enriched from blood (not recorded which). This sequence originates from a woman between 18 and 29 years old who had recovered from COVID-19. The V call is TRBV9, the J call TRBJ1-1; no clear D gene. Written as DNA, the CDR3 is TGTGCCAGCAGCGTAGCCGCCCCCTGGAGTTCTGAAGCTTTCTTT. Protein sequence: CASSVAAPWSSEAFF.